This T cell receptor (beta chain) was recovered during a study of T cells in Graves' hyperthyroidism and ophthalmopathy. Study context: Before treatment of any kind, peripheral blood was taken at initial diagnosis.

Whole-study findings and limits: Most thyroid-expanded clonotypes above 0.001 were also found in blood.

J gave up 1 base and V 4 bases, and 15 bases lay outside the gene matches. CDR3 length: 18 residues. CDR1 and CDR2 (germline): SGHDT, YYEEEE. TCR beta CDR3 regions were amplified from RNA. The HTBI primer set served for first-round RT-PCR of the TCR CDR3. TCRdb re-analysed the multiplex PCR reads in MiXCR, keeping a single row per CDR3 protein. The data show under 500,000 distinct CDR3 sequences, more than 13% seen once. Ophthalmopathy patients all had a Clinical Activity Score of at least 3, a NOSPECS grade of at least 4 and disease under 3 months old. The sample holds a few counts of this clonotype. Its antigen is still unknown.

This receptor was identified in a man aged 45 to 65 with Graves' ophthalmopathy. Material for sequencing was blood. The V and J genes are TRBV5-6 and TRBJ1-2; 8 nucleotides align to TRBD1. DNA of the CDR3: TGTGCCAGCAGCCAGAGCCAGGACAGGGCCTTCGGTAACTATGGCTACACCTTC. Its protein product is CASSQSQDRAFGNYGYTF.